This TCR beta chain stems from a study of beta chain features in type 1 diabetes. The study's findings and limits: Across all four CD4+ subsets, people with type 1 diabetes showed modestly shorter TCRB CDR3s.

Details on this clone: The antigen is unknown.

Germline CDR1 SGDLS, CDR2 YYNGEE. CDR3 length: 14 residues. After removal of 3 bases from V and 3 bases from J, the junction contained 4 bases not matched to a gene. The entirety of the isolated RNA underwent reverse transcription, so expressed TCRB transcripts were sequenced. Sequenced by immunoSEQ multiplex PCR; TCRdb stores in-frame clones only, minus some. Among about 170,000 clones listed, 6% to 9% were seen once. The sample taken for sequencing was central memory CD4+ T cells from blood. J is TRBJ1-2 and V is TRBV9; 8 bases are a match to TRBD1. This sequence was found in a man between 18 and 29 years old with type 1 diabetes. The CDR3 DNA reads TGTGCCAGCAGCGCCATACAGGGGGACTATGGCTACACCTTC. Its protein is CASSAIQGDYGYTF.